This T cell receptor beta chain derives from a study of neurological immune-mediated disorders. The study, taken as a whole, reports: Private repertoires in all groups were suggested by the finding that expanded clones across subjects shared no CDR3 amino acid sequences. The greatest TCR clonal expansion occurred in HTLV-1-associated myelopathy and the least in multiple sclerosis, which fell below healthy controls.

The unsorted libraries were prepared from 2 million PBMCs (stored at -80 C). This clonotype has a count of ten or more. Its antigen is undetermined. The cDNA was synthesized by 5'RACE incorporating 10-nucleotide random UMIs. TCRdb analysed the 5' RACE reads with MiXCR anew, one entry per CDR3 protein. The repertoire holds about 82,000 distinct CDR3 sequences, with approximately 2.4% as singletons. V lost 4 bases and J 2 bases, leaving 8 bases between the germline ends. CDR1 is MGHDK, CDR2 SYGVNS, per germline. CDR3 length equals 14 residues. The receptor's source is a woman aged 25 to 39 with multiple sclerosis. Sequenced input: PBMCs. The V gene is TRBV25-1, the J gene TRBJ2-2; D remains ambiguous. The CDR3 protein is CASSGQLNTGELFF. The CDR3 coding sequence is TGTGCCAGCAGTGGGCAGCTTAACACCGGGGAGCTGTTTTTT. The whole variable domain, filled in from reference TRBV25-1 and TRBJ2-2, reads EADIYQTPRYLVIGTGKKITLECSQTMGHDKMYWYQQDPGMELHLIHYSYGVNSTEKGDLSSESTVSRIRTEHFPLTLESARPSHTSQYLCASSGQLNTGELFFGEGSRLTVL.